This T cell receptor beta chain came from a study of T cell repertoires in cytomegalovirus infection. Study-wide context: Public TCR beta signatures were indicative of both CMV infection and a matching HLA type.

TCRdb passed the reads through MiXCR, listing each CDR3 protein once. The sample includes approximately 490,000 distinct CDR3 sequences, approximately 10% of them seen just once. General observations from the study: Public TCR beta family frequency separated CMV-and-HLA carriers, including in an independent cohort. Within the response measured ex vivo, HLA-C-restricted CMV-specific TCR beta clonotypes were dominant.

CDR3 length equals 13 residues. The V gene's germline CDR1 is MNHEY and CDR2 SVGAGI. The V end lost 2 bases, the J end lost 5 bases, and 9 bases lay between the germline ends. A few counts support this clonotype. Its antigen is as yet unknown. Material for sequencing was PBMCs. The chain is built from TRBV6-5 and TRBJ1-1; D gene ambiguous. The TCR was taken from a human donor in good health (CMV status not recorded). Some clones in this sample may be carry-over from other donors' samples. CDR3 region: CASSYKGTTEAFF. CDR3 nucleotide sequence: TGTGCCAGCAGTTACAAGGGAACAACTGAAGCTTTCTTT.